Below, 21 T cell receptor beta chains from the same sample are listed, as sequenced in a study of neurological immune-mediated disorders. As for time point: longitudinal time-point 1 (baseline). Each CDR3 protein is one row after TCRdb ran MiXCR on the 5' RACE reads. The sample lists some 49,000 distinct CDR3 sequences, roughly 10% occurring once. Input material: PBMCs. The receptors derive from a woman aged 40-49 years in good health.

This clonotype was observed many times. V is TRBV5-6 and J is TRBJ2-3; 8 positions match TRBD2. There are 15 residues in the CDR3. The germline CDR1 and CDR2 sequences are SGHDT and YYEEEE. With 3 bases clipped from V and 6 bases from J, the junction kept 9 bases outside the gene matches. The CDR3 coding sequence is TGTGCCAGCAGCTACCAAGCGGGAGCAGCGGATACGCAGTATTTT. Residues: CASSYQAGAADTQYF.

This clonotype was observed at least ten times. The chain uses TRBV20-1 and TRBJ2-7, with D unresolved. V was cut by 3 bases and J by 1 base, with 22 bases left in between. The CDR3 runs to 17 residues. Per germline, CDR1 DFQATT and CDR2 SNEGSKA (reference sequence). The CDR3 sequence is CSARLSAPGRVSYEQYF. The CDR3 nucleotides are TGCAGTGCTAGGTTGTCAGCGCCAGGTCGGGTTTCCTACGAGCAGTACTTC.

This chain uses TRBV20-1 with TRBJ2-1; D is possibly TRBD1 or TRBD2 (6 bases each). Trimming stripped 2 bases from V and 4 bases from J, with 12 bases between. In germline, CDR1 is DFQATT, CDR2 SNEGSKA (reference sequence). This CDR3 has 14 residues. CDR3 amino acids: CSARRGAPYNEQFF. The CDR3 DNA reads as TGCAGTGCTAGAAGGGGGGCCCCATACAATGAGCAGTTCTTC.

This clonotype was seen repeatedly, ten times or more. The V gene is TRBV5-1, the J gene TRBJ2-1; TRBD2 aligns across 11 bases. Unmatched junction bases numbered 3, after V lost 0 bases and J lost 4 bases. The V gene's germline CDR1 is SGHRS and CDR2 YFSETQ. The CDR3 sequence is 16 residues long. This chain's CDR3 is CASSLAASGGYNEQFF. In DNA, the CDR3 is TGCGCCAGCAGCTTGGCGGCTAGCGGGGGGTACAATGAGCAGTTCTTC.

This clonotype was counted ten times or more. The chain uses TRBV29-1 and TRBJ1-1; 8 bases fit TRBD1. The CDR3 length is 13 residues. CDR1 is SQVTM, CDR2 ANQGSEA, per germline. The V segment lost 5 bases and the J segment 11 bases; nucleotides outside the gene matches: 13. CDR3 region: CSVPDWTGLPAFF. The CDR3, as DNA: TGCAGCGTTCCTGATTGGACAGGGCTTCCTGCTTTCTTT.

This clonotype was observed at least ten times. This chain uses TRBV7-8 with TRBJ2-1, with TRBD1 matching over 7 bases. Germline values: CDR1 SGHVS, CDR2 FQNEAQ. The CDR3 has 21 residues. V shed 6 bases and J 9 bases; nucleotides not matched to a gene: 32. The CDR3 DNA sequence: TGTGCCAGCAGATTAAAACTCTGGGACAGATCTTCCTTGGGCCTAGTCCGTGAGCAGTTCTTC. Translating it yields CASRLKLWDRSSLGLVREQFF.

This clonotype was detected many times. The chain combines TRBV4-3 with TRBJ1-1; D not certain. This CDR3 contains 16 residues. Germline assignment: CDR1 LGHNA and CDR2 YSLEER. The ends were cut back, 0 bases at V and 1 base at J, with 12 bases in the middle. The CDR3: CASSQDSAVTNTEAFF. The DNA for the CDR3 is TGCGCCAGCAGCCAAGATAGTGCAGTTACGAACACTGAAGCTTTCTTT.

Turning to this clonotype: One end of the junction varies from germline; a read error may be responsible. V and J are TRBV7-2 and TRBJ2-3, with TRBD2 identical over 10 bases. The germline V gene encodes CDR1 SGHTA and CDR2 FQGNSA. The CDR3 is 16 residues long. The CDR3 DNA follows: TGTGCCAGCAGCTCATGGACTAGCGGTGACACAGATACGCAGTGTTTT. It specifies CASSSWTSGDTDTQCF.

This clonotype has a count of ten or more. CDR3 nucleotides: TGTGCCATCACCGGGAACGGTAATTCACCCCTCCACTTT. Residues: CAITGNGNSPLHF. The chain joins TRBV10-3 to TRBJ1-6; no definite D call. CDR1 is ENHRY, CDR2 SYGVKD, per germline. The CDR3 consists of 13 residues. Trimming took off 7 bases at V and 6 bases at J, with 10 bases between the two ends.

This clonotype came up many times. CDR3 nucleotide sequence: TGTGCCAGCAGCTTGGCCGGGGGAGGGGGCTTTGGCTACACCTTC. Translation: CASSLAGGGGFGYTF. The chain employs TRBV5-4 and TRBJ1-2; TRBD1 matches at 7 bases. Looked up from germline, CDR1 is SGHNT and CDR2 is YYREEE (reference sequence). V was pared by 0 bases and J by 7 bases, with 9 bases of the junction left unmatched. CDR3 length: 15 amino acids.

The chain is built from TRBV4-2 and TRBJ1-1; D uncertain. The CDR3 is made up of 15 amino acids. Germline lookup yields CDR1 LGHNA and CDR2 YNFKEQ. V lost 4 bases, J lost 10 bases, and 22 bases lay in between. The CDR3 region has the DNA TGTGCCAGCAGCCGGCTTTGGCAGTTGGAAGGTGTAGCTTTCTTT. Amino acid sequence: CASSRLWQLEGVAFF.

This clonotype was seen repeatedly, ten times or more. CDR3 sequence reads: CASSLGGSLYGYTF. The DNA of the CDR3 is TGTGCCAGCAGCTTAGGTGGCAGCCTCTATGGCTACACCTTC. The chain couples TRBV7-2 to TRBJ1-2; D call uncertain. This CDR3 contains 14 residues. Germline V CDR1 and CDR2: SGHTA, FQGNSA. V was trimmed by 1 base and J by 4 bases, leaving 10 bases between them.

This clonotype was found many times. The chain couples TRBV6-5 to TRBJ2-7; 7 bases match TRBD1. Germline CDR1 reads MNHEY; CDR2 reads SVGAGI. The CDR3 is made up of 15 amino acids. The junction had 6 bases not matched to a gene; V was cut back by 2 bases and J by 2 bases. The CDR3 here is CASSYAGGSPYEQYF. The CDR3 DNA sequence: TGTGCCAGCAGTTACGCAGGGGGATCACCCTACGAGCAGTACTTC.

The V and J genes are TRBV4-1 and TRBJ2-7; the match to TRBD2 covers 7 bases. The V gene end was trimmed by 0 bases and the J gene end by 4 bases; junction bases not matched to a gene: 3. The CDR3 covers 14 residues. Germline CDR1 MGHRA, CDR2 YSYEKL. The CDR3 nucleotides are TGCGCCAGCAGCCAAGAAGCGGGGCAGTACGAGCAGTACTTC. Its translation: CASSQEAGQYEQYF.

This clonotype was recorded at least ten times. The V call is TRBV9, the J call TRBJ2-6, with TRBD2 as a possible D gene (6 bases). CDR3 size: 17 residues. V lost 0 bases, J lost 2 bases, and 12 bases lay in between. CDR1 and CDR2 from the germline V gene are SGDLS and YYNGEE. In DNA, the CDR3 is TGTGCCAGCAGCGTAGAGGTTGGGAGGACTGGGGCCAACGTCCTGACTTTC. This codes for CASSVEVGRTGANVLTF.

This clonotype appeared many times. The chain uses TRBV20-1 and TRBJ2-1; 8 bases align to TRBD1. Germline-derived CDR1 and CDR2 are DFQATT and SNEGSKA (reference sequence). The CDR3 runs to 12 residues. V was pared by 5 bases and J by 6 bases, with 3 bases of the junction left unmatched. CDR3 sequence (DNA): TGCAGTGCTTATACAGGGGGCAATGAGCAGTTCTTC. This translates into CSAYTGGNEQFF.

This clonotype has at least ten counts. This chain uses TRBV5-4 with TRBJ2-7; D is unresolved. V lost 4 bases and J 3 bases, leaving 8 bases between the germline ends. The CDR3 has 12 residues. Germline-derived CDR1 and CDR2 are SGHNT and YYREEE (reference sequence). This CDR3 is CASSEDGYEQYF. CDR3 in DNA: TGTGCCAGCAGCGAAGACGGCTACGAGCAGTACTTC.

The rearrangement joins TRBV20-1 to TRBJ1-1; D possibly corresponds to TRBD1 (5 bases). The V end lost 0 bases, the J end lost 4 bases, and 15 bases lay between the germline ends. Germline assignment: CDR1 DFQATT and CDR2 SNEGSKA (reference sequence). The CDR3 loop spans 15 amino acids. CDR3 sequence (DNA): TGCAGTGCTAGAGATCTAGCAGGGATGAGCACTGAAGCTTTCTTT. Translated: CSARDLAGMSTEAFF.

This clonotype appeared once. Because the CDR3's place on the DNA is in doubt, the DNA is left out and the CDR3 is given as listed by TCRdb. The chain recombines TRBV12-3 or TRBV12-4 with TRBJ2-1. A total of 22 residues make up the CDR3, ends included. The CDR3 is CASSFYICSAKEPRRSIFEQFF.

In this sample, this clonotype turned up many times. V gene TRBV20-1 combines with J gene TRBJ1-5; possibly TRBD1 for D (6 bases). Trimming cost V 0 bases and J 8 bases, with 14 bases left between them. Germline CDR1 reads DFQATT; CDR2 reads SNEGSKA (reference sequence). This CDR3 has 14 amino acids. CDR3: CSARDGTLIEPQHF. CDR3 bases: TGCAGTGCTAGAGATGGGACACTTATAGAGCCCCAGCATTTT.

This clonotype occurred many times. The chain uses TRBV7-9 and TRBJ1-1; D not certain. The CDR3 sequence is 14 residues long. Deletions cut 2 bases from V and 1 base from J, with 8 bases between. Per the germline V gene, CDR1 is SEHNR and CDR2 is FQNEAQ (reference sequence). CDR3 amino acids: CASSLKPENTEAFF. The CDR3 DNA is TGTGCCAGCAGCTTAAAGCCGGAGAACACTGAAGCTTTCTTT.